The 19 T cell receptor beta chains given below trace back to one sample, sequenced in a study of blood T cells in healthy people across ages. A sample-barcoded 5' primer and a J-beta primer mix were used in a second PCR of roughly 6 to 11 cycles. One entry per CDR3 protein, called by TCRdb with MiXCR from the 5' RACE reads. This table has about 1.4 million distinct CDR3 sequences, 45% to 70% appearing once. The sequenced material came from blood. These receptors originate from a man aged 18 to 35 in good health.

The CDR3 is CSVDKGGQGAQYEQYF. Written as DNA, the CDR3 is TGCAGCGTTGATAAGGGGGGGCAGGGGGCACAATACGAGCAGTACTTC. The J gene is TRBJ2-7, the V gene TRBV29-1, with D perhaps TRBD1 (8 bases). Germline V gene lookup returns CDR1 SQVTM and CDR2 ANQGSEA. The CDR3 length is 16 residues. Trimming left V 3 bases short and J 4 bases short, with 22 bases between.

The chain recombines TRBV20-1 with TRBJ2-1; 10 bases align to TRBD2. This CDR3 has 15 amino acids. Germline CDR1 DFQATT, CDR2 SNEGSKA (reference sequence). V dropped 4 bases and J dropped 4; count of bases not matched to a gene: 7. This CDR3 reads CSATPLAGVYNEQFF. The CDR3 region has the DNA TGCAGTGCTACCCCCCTAGCGGGGGTTTACAATGAGCAGTTCTTC.

V is TRBV20-1 and J is TRBJ2-1; 7 bases are a match to TRBD2. TRBJ2-7 matches the DNA end more closely, so the J call is doubtful. CDR3 length: 13 residues. CDR1 and CDR2 from the germline V gene are DFQATT and SNEGSKA (reference sequence). Here the CDR3 DNA reads TGCAGTGGTAATGGTCAGCGGGGCGATGAGCAGTACTTC. Translated, it gives CSGNGQRGDEQYF.

The chain joins TRBV5-1 to TRBJ2-5; unclear D gene. The DNA matches TRBJ2-7 better at its end, which makes the J call doubtful. CDR1 SGHRS and CDR2 YFSETQ come from the germline V gene. This CDR3 comprises 14 residues. The CDR3 bases are TGCGCCAGCAGCTCCGGACGGCTAGTTTACGAGCAGTACTTC. The encoded protein is CASSSGRLVYEQYF.

The chain carries TRBV20-1 and TRBJ2-7; TRBD1 is a possible D gene (6 bases). V shed 6 bases and J shed 4 bases, with 16 bases lying between them. The length of the CDR3 is 13 residues. The V gene's germline CDR1 is DFQATT and CDR2 SNEGSKA (reference sequence). The CDR3 spells CSASGTTPYEQYF. The CDR3 region has the DNA TGCAGTGCGTCCGGGACAACTCCTTACGAGCAGTACTTC.

The table lists this clonotype with a few counts. This rearrangement joins TRBV5-1 to TRBJ2-7; 7 nucleotides align to TRBD1. CDR3 length: 15 amino acids. Trimming took 0 bases from V and 3 from J; bases not matched to a gene: 6. CDR1 SGHRS and CDR2 YFSETQ come from the germline V gene. Written as DNA, the CDR3 is TGCGCCAGCAGCTTGGCCGGGACAGCCCACTACGAGCAGTACTTC. Its translation is CASSLAGTAHYEQYF.

The chain uses TRBV13 and TRBJ2-5; D tentatively reads TRBD1 or TRBD2 (5 bases each). The V end lost 6 bases, the J end lost 4 bases, and 15 bases lay between the germline ends. In germline, CDR1 is PRHDT, CDR2 FYEKMQ (reference sequence). CDR3 size: 14 residues. CDR3 amino acids: CASSSPGPRETQYF. The CDR3 DNA is TGTGCCAGCAGTTCTCCGGGACCCAGAGAGACCCAGTACTTC.

There are a few counts of this clonotype. The chain employs TRBV4-2 and TRBJ1-4; the match to TRBD1 covers 7 bases. Germline CDR1 LGHNA, CDR2 YNFKEQ. V dropped 0 bases and J dropped 0; count of bases not matched to a gene: 4. The CDR3 has 17 residues. In DNA form, the CDR3 reads TGTGCCAGCAGCCAAGATGCAACAGGGGCAACTAATGAAAAACTGTTTTTT. Translating gives CASSQDATGATNEKLFF.

J is TRBJ1-2 and V is TRBV7-2, with D possibly being TRBD1 (6 bases). CDR1 and CDR2 from the germline V gene are SGHTA and FQGNSA. The V end lost 5 bases, the J end lost 4 bases, and 23 bases lay between the germline ends. The CDR3 length is 17 residues. CDR3: CASSLSHHRAGGYGYTF. The CDR3 coding sequence is TGTGCCAGCAGCCTATCGCACCACAGGGCGGGCGGCTATGGCTACACCTTC.

This clonotype was detected ten times or more. This chain connects TRBV6-5 to TRBJ2-5; D is unresolved. Germline-derived CDR1 and CDR2 are MNHEY and SVGAGI. CDR3 length: 9 amino acids. The V end was cut by 6 bases, the J end by 4 bases, with 0 bases between. Written as DNA, the CDR3 is TGTGCCAGCAGAGAGACCCAGTACTTC. Amino acid sequence: CASRETQYF.

The sample holds one count of this clonotype. The genes are TRBV7-2 and TRBJ2-1; 10 bases map to TRBD2. The CDR3 length is 16 residues. The J segment lost 4 bases and the V segment lost 1 base, leaving 4 bases of the junction unmatched. Germline V gene data show CDR1 as SGHTA and CDR2 as FQGNSA. Here the CDR3 reads CASSLVASGSYNEQFF. The DNA for the CDR3 is TGTGCCAGCAGCTTAGTAGCTAGCGGGAGTTACAATGAGCAGTTCTTC.

V usage is TRBV30 and J usage is TRBJ2-7; 8 bases align to TRBD2. V trimming: 1 base; J trimming: 3 bases; junction bases outside the gene matches: 14. The germline gives CDR1 GTSNPN, CDR2 SVGIG (reference sequence). The CDR3 is 17 amino acids. CDR3 region: CAWSDTRVGLAGYEQYF. In DNA form, the CDR3 reads TGTGCCTGGAGTGACACCAGGGTTGGGCTAGCGGGCTACGAGCAGTACTTC. Full variable domain (remainder filled in from reference TRBV30 and TRBJ2-7): SQTIHQWPATLVQPVGSPLSLECTVEGTSNPNLYWYRQAAGRGLQLLFYSVGIGQISSEVPQNLSASRPQDRQFILSSKKLLLSDSGFYLCAWSDTRVGLAGYEQYFGPGTRLTVT.

The V gene is TRBV29-1, the J gene TRBJ2-7, with D hard to call. Trimming took off 4 bases at V and 3 bases at J, with 13 bases between the two ends. The germline V gene encodes CDR1 SQVTM and CDR2 ANQGSEA. The CDR3 runs 13 residues. This CDR3 is CSVANGPNYEQYF. The CDR3 DNA reads as TGCAGCGTTGCAAATGGACCGAACTACGAGCAGTACTTC.

The chain joins TRBV4-3 to TRBJ1-2; possibly TRBD1 for D (5 bases). Germline-derived CDR1 and CDR2 are LGHNA and YSLEER. CDR3 size: 14 residues. V was trimmed by 0 bases and J by 6 bases, leaving 11 bases between them. The CDR3 nucleotides read TGCGCCAGCAGCCAAGAAGACAGCTTCGATGGCTACACCTTC. This gives the protein CASSQEDSFDGYTF.

This clonotype appeared once. This chain uses TRBV4-1 with TRBJ1-2; D remains ambiguous. V lost 0 bases and J lost 2, with 13 bases in between. The CDR3 extends over 16 amino acids. Germline values: CDR1 MGHRA, CDR2 YSYEKL. The DNA of the CDR3 is TGCGCCAGCAGCCAAGATAGCGGGCGAGGGAACTATGGCTACACCTTC. Translated: CASSQDSGRGNYGYTF.

The CDR3 reads CAIRNDTIYGYTF. CDR3 nucleotide sequence: TGTGCCATCAGGAACGACACGATCTATGGCTACACCTTC. The rearrangement joins TRBV10-3 to TRBJ1-2; D gene unclear. CDR1 is ENHRY and CDR2 is SYGVKD in the germline V gene. V lost 6 bases and J lost 4, with 12 bases in between. This CDR3 comprises 13 residues.

The chain recombines TRBV6-1 with TRBJ2-1; the match to TRBD2 covers 12 bases. This CDR3 has 17 amino acids. Germline lookup yields CDR1 MNHNS and CDR2 SASEGT. V was clipped by 0 bases and J by 3 bases; unmatched bases: 3. For the CDR3, the DNA is TGTGCCAGCAGTGAAGCGGAACTAGCGGGAGGCTACAATGAGCAGTTCTTC. It is translated as CASSEAELAGGYNEQFF.

In this sample, this clonotype turned up a few times. The CDR3 nucleotides are TGTGCCAGCAGTTTAGACAGGATCACCGAGCAGTACTTC. As protein: CASSLDRITEQYF. This chain uses TRBV28 with TRBJ2-5, with D maybe TRBD1 (6 bases). The J call may be in error: the DNA end matches TRBJ2-7 better. Germline CDR1 is MDHEN and CDR2 is SYDVKM. The CDR3 spans 13 residues.

The V and J genes are TRBV4-3 and TRBJ2-1, with D possibly TRBD2 on 7 matching bases. V dropped 1 base and J dropped 7 bases, with 14 bases sitting between them. Germline V gene sequence: CDR1 LGHNA, CDR2 YSLEER. This CDR3 comprises 15 residues. The CDR3 is CASSQVRGAGNEQFF. CDR3 DNA sequence: TGCGCCAGCAGCCAAGTCCGGGGGGCTGGAAATGAGCAGTTCTTC.